These T cell receptor beta chains were read from a single sample in a study of identical twins. TCRdb reprocessed the 5' RACE reads with MiXCR, giving one entry per CDR3 protein. The data show about 890,000 distinct CDR3 sequences, over 9% seen once. This sample also belongs to another study, concerning yellow fever vaccine responses in identical twins.

Sequenced: PBMCs. These receptors were taken from a young woman in good health. Both conserved end residues are part of each CDR3. D genes are given only for firm matches. Rows may omit the clone size; those that give it use once, few, many or a size class.

j_call	clone_size	d_call	v_call	cdr3_nt	cdr3_aa
TRBJ2-3	many	-	TRBV12-3/TRBV12-4	TGTGCCAGCAGTCGGGGGAACACAGATACGCAGTATTTT	CASSRGNTDTQYF
TRBJ2-5	-	TRBD2	TRBV5-1	TGCGCCAGCAGCTTGACTAGCGGAGCCCAAGAGACCCAGTACTTC	CASSLTSGAQETQYF
TRBJ2-3	few	TRBD1	TRBV5-5	TGTGCCAGCAGCTTGGAGGGGAGAGGGGGCACTTTTGCAGATACGCAGTATTTT	CASSLEGRGGTFADTQYF
TRBJ1-4	many	-	TRBV7-6	TGTGCCAGCAGCTTAGGTTTAAGCGTTAATGAGAAACTGTTTTTT	CASSLGLSVNEKLFF
TRBJ2-1	once	-	TRBV7-6	TGTGCCAGCAGCCCGCGGGACTCGAGCTCCTACAATGAGCAGTTCTTC	CASSPRDSSSYNEQFF
TRBJ2-2	-	-	TRBV20-1	TGCAGTGTACTTAGGACCGGGGAGCTGTTTTTT	CSVLRTGELFF
TRBJ2-5	few	-	TRBV7-9	TGTGCCACCGCCAGAGGGCAAGAGACCCAGTACTTC	CATARGQETQYF
TRBJ1-4	many	TRBD1	TRBV5-1	TGCGCCAGCAGCCCAAGGGACAGTAATGAAAAACTGTTTTTT	CASSPRDSNEKLFF
TRBJ2-5	-	-	TRBV25-1	TGTGCCAGCAGTGTTGCCGGGAACCAAGAGACCCAGTACTTC	CASSVAGNQETQYF
TRBJ2-7	-	TRBD2	TRBV7-8	TGTGCCAGCAGCAACCGGGGGGGGCAGGGACCATACGAGCAGTACTTC	CASSNRGGQGPYEQYF
TRBJ2-1	-	-	TRBV2	TGTACCTTCAGTCCTATAGGGGGAGCGGGCTACCTTTACAATGAGCAGTTCTTC	CTFSPIGGAGYLYNEQFF
TRBJ2-2	few	-	TRBV14	TGTGCCAGCAGCCAGAGGGACGGCAGGGCGGGGGAGCTGTTTTTT	CASSQRDGRAGELFF
TRBJ2-7	-	-	TRBV20-1	TGCAGTGCACCGCCGACTGGAACCTACGAGCAGTACTTC	CSAPPTGTYEQYF
TRBJ2-2	many	-	TRBV6-1	TGTGCCAGCAAGCAGGGCTCCACCGGGGAGCTGTTTTTT	CASKQGSTGELFF
TRBJ2-1	-	-	TRBV25-1	TGTGCCAGCAGTGAATTGGGTCTACATTACAATGAGCAGTTCTTC	CASSELGLHYNEQFF
TRBJ2-2	few	TRBD2	TRBV4-1	TGCGCCAGCAGCCAAGATATTAGACTAGCGGGAGAGGCCGGGGAGCTGTTTTTT	CASSQDIRLAGEAGELFF
TRBJ2-1	-	-	TRBV6-5	TGTGCCAGCAGTTATCGAGGGCCCCCCTACAATGAGCAGTTCTTC	CASSYRGPPYNEQFF
TRBJ2-3	many	TRBD1	TRBV6-5	TGTGCCAGCAGTTACCTCATTCCCCGGGACAGGGACACAGATACGCAGTATTTT	CASSYLIPRDRDTDTQYF
TRBJ2-2	few	-	TRBV7-2	TGTGCCAGCAGTAAAGTTTCTGGGGTTTCGACCGGGGAGCTGTTTTTT	CASSKVSGVSTGELFF
TRBJ2-2	once	TRBD1	TRBV19	TGTGCCACAGCGCTCCGGGACAGGAACACCGGGGAGCTGTTTTTT	CATALRDRNTGELFF
TRBJ2-1	-	-	TRBV28	TGTGCCAGCAAAGGGGTAGATGAGCAGTTCTTC	CASKGVDEQFF
TRBJ2-7	many	TRBD1	TRBV5-1	TGCGCCAGCAGGAAACGGGACAGCATATTATACGAGCAGTACTTC	CASRKRDSILYEQYF
TRBJ2-2	-	-	TRBV20-1	TGCAGTGCTAGCCACCTAGGGACCGGGGAGCTGTTTTTT	CSASHLGTGELFF
TRBJ2-1	few	-	TRBV29-1	TGCAGCGTTAACGGGGGGCTAGGAGGCTACAATGAGCAGTTCTTC	CSVNGGLGGYNEQFF
TRBJ2-1	few	-	TRBV4-1	TGCGCCAGCAGCCAAGCAGGGGGGGGATACAATGAGCAGTTCTTC	CASSQAGGGYNEQFF
TRBJ2-1	-	TRBD1	TRBV12-3/TRBV12-4	TGTGCCAGCAGTTTATTTAGCGGACAGGGTCACGTTGAGCAGTTCTTC	CASSLFSGQGHVEQFF
TRBJ2-7	few	-	TRBV20-1	TGCAGTGCTAGAGATTTAGGGATTTCGAACTACGAGCAGTACTTC	CSARDLGISNYEQYF
TRBJ2-5	few	-	TRBV24-1	TGTGCCACCAGTGACCCCCTGCAGCAACAAGAGACCCAGTACTTC	CATSDPLQQQETQYF
TRBJ2-2	few	-	TRBV7-9	TGTGCCAGCAGCTTAGTTCGTGTTGGCGGGGAGCTGTTTTTT	CASSLVRVGGELFF
TRBJ2-1	-	-	TRBV2	TGTGCCAGCAGGGACCAGTACAATGAGCAGTTCTTC	CASRDQYNEQFF
TRBJ2-1	few	TRBD2	TRBV9	TGTGCCAGCAGCGCCGGACTAGCGGGCGGGTGGGAGCAGTTCTTC	CASSAGLAGGWEQFF
TRBJ2-3	-	-	TRBV5-1	TGCGCCAGCAGCACCGGGGGCCTTGGGGCAGATACGCAGTATTTT	CASSTGGLGADTQYF
TRBJ2-5	few	-	TRBV7-9	TGTGCCAGCAGAAGGGAGTTGAGGGAGACCCAGTACTTC	CASRRELRETQYF
TRBJ2-5	many	TRBD1	TRBV4-1	TGCGCCAGCAGCCAGGCAACAGGGGGCAGGGAGACCCAGTACTTC	CASSQATGGRETQYF
TRBJ2-5	few	-	TRBV5-1	TGCGCCAGCAGCTCGTACACCGACCTCGGGGAGACCCAGTACTTC	CASSSYTDLGETQYF
TRBJ2-6	few	TRBD2	TRBV5-1	TGCGCCAGCAGCTTGAGTACAGCGGGGCCGGGGGCCAACGTCCTGACTTTC	CASSLSTAGPGANVLTF
TRBJ2-5	few	TRBD1	TRBV11-2	TGTGCCAGCAGTTCTACCGGGACTCGCCTATACAGGGGGCAAGAGACCCAGTACTTC	CASSSTGTRLYRGQETQYF
TRBJ2-1	few	-	TRBV25-1	TGTGCCAGCAGTGAATATTGGGCCTCCCCTACCTCCTACAATGAGCAGTTCTTC	CASSEYWASPTSYNEQFF
TRBJ1-2	many	-	TRBV20-1	TGCAGTGCTAGGTCGGGGCAGGGGGGCTACACCTTC	CSARSGQGGYTF
TRBJ2-1	-	-	TRBV4-1	TGCGCCAGCAGCCAGATTATGACTGGGAGCTCCTACAATGAGCAGTTCTTC	CASSQIMTGSSYNEQFF
TRBJ2-3	-	TRBD1	TRBV25-1	TGTGCCAGCAGTGTGGGACAGGGTAAGGGGGATACGCAGTATTTT	CASSVGQGKGDTQYF
TRBJ2-1	many	-	TRBV5-1	TGCGCCAGCAGCTTGAAGTTAGCGGCAAACGGGAATGAGCAGTTCTTC	CASSLKLAANGNEQFF
TRBJ2-7	-	TRBD2	TRBV16	TGTGCCAGCAGCCCGGCGGGGGGGGGAGCCGAGCAGTACTTC	CASSPAGGGAEQYF
TRBJ1-5	-	TRBD1	TRBV15	TGTGCCACCAGCAGAGACAGGGGGCTCAATCAGCCCCAGCATTTT	CATSRDRGLNQPQHF
TRBJ2-3	few	TRBD2	TRBV11-2	TGTGCCAGCAGCTTAGGGGTAGCGGGAGTTACAGATACGCAGTATTTT	CASSLGVAGVTDTQYF
TRBJ2-3	many	-	TRBV7-9	TGTGCCAGCAGCTCGCTAGAGAGGGACGTGGAAATAGATACGCAGTATTTT	CASSSLERDVEIDTQYF
TRBJ2-3	many	-	TRBV7-9	TGTGCCAGCAGCTCCCGTCGCGATACGCAGTATTTT	CASSSRRDTQYF